The 25 T cell receptor beta chains given below trace back to one sample, sequenced in a study of T cells in Graves' hyperthyroidism and ophthalmopathy. RNA transcripts served as the template for amplifying TCR beta CDR3 regions. First-round RT-PCR of the TCR CDR3 relied on the HTBI primer set. MiXCR, applied by TCRdb to the multiplex PCR reads, yields one record per CDR3 protein. The sample shows fewer than 700,000 distinct CDR3 sequences, 17% of them seen only once. Sequenced material: blood. The origin of the receptors is a woman under 30 with Graves' ophthalmopathy.

The chain has TRBV27 and TRBJ2-2, with D tentatively TRBD1 (6 bases). CDR3 length: 15 amino acids. Germline assignment: CDR1 MNHEY and CDR2 SMNVEV (reference sequence). The V gene lost 6 bases and the J gene lost 2 bases, with 13 bases spanning the gap. The CDR3 DNA reads as TGTGCCAGCAGAGCCGGGACAAGAAACACCGGGGAGCTGTTTTTT. Protein: CASRAGTRNTGELFF.

The sample holds many counts of this clonotype. The chain is built from TRBV2 and TRBJ2-1; D possibly corresponds to TRBD2 (5 bases). The CDR3 has 12 amino acids. CDR1 and CDR2 (germline): SNHLY, FYNNEI. V was cut by 5 bases and J by 7 bases, with 9 bases left in between. CDR3 DNA: TGTGCCAGCAGTCCCACTAGGAATGAGCAGTTCTTC. Its translation: CASSPTRNEQFF.

This clonotype occurred many times. The chain joins TRBV7-3 to TRBJ2-3, with 9 bases fitting TRBD2. V gave up 5 bases and J gave up 1 base; unmatched junction bases: 7. CDR3 length: 16 amino acids. In germline, CDR1 is SGHTA, CDR2 FQGTGA. In nucleotides, the CDR3 is TGTGCCAGCAGCCTACAGATAGCGGGAGGCACAGATACGCAGTATTTT. Its protein is CASSLQIAGGTDTQYF. The whole variable domain, remainder taken from reference TRBV7-3 and TRBJ2-3, is GAGVSQTPSNKVTEKGKYVELRCDPISGHTALYWYRQSLGQGPEFLIYFQGTGAADDSGLPNDRFFAVRPEGSVSTLKIQRTERGDSAVYLCASSLQIAGGTDTQYFGPGTRLTVL.

V usage is TRBV20-1 and J usage is TRBJ2-7, with 9 bases lining up with TRBD2. V shed 1 base, J shed 5 bases, and the junction held 12 bases outside the gene matches. Germline values: CDR1 DFQATT, CDR2 SNEGSKA (reference sequence). The CDR3 loop spans 16 amino acids. Written as DNA, the CDR3 is TGCAGTGCTAGAGTTTGGTTATTAGCGGGGGAGCACGAGCAGTACTTC. It yields the protein CSARVWLLAGEHEQYF.

The rearrangement joins TRBV20-1 to TRBJ2-1, with D perhaps TRBD1 (6 bases). V was clipped by 5 bases and J by 5 bases, with 25 bases between them. Germline V CDR1 and CDR2: DFQATT, SNEGSKA (reference sequence). This CDR3 contains 17 residues. CDR3 in amino acids: CSAPPGLGAKSHNEQFF. CDR3 coding DNA: TGCAGTGCTCCCCCGGGGTTGGGGGCCAAGTCCCACAATGAGCAGTTCTTC.

This clonotype was seen more than once but under ten times. The chain joins TRBV28 to TRBJ2-7; 10 nucleotides line up with TRBD2. CDR3 size: 18 residues. The V segment lost 4 bases and the J segment 2 bases; nucleotides outside the gene matches: 14. Germline V CDR1 and CDR2: MDHEN, SYDVKM. CDR3: CASSSTNVLAGNPYEQYF. DNA for the CDR3: TGTGCCAGCAGTTCCACAAACGTACTAGCGGGGAACCCCTACGAGCAGTACTTC.

This clonotype was detected many times. The rearrangement links TRBV6-2 or TRBV6-3 to TRBJ2-7, with 8 bases that match TRBD1. J gave up 5 bases and V 5 bases, and 5 bases lay outside the gene matches. Germline values: CDR1 MNHEY, CDR2 SVGEGT. CDR3 size: 13 residues. The CDR3 DNA reads as TGTGCCAGCAGTCTCGCAGGGGGCCACGAGCAGTACTTC. This codes for CASSLAGGHEQYF.

A single count supports this clonotype. V usage is TRBV14 and J usage is TRBJ2-1; D gene ambiguous. Germline V gene sequence: CDR1 SGHDN, CDR2 FVKESK. The CDR3 length is 13 residues. V was shortened by 4 bases and J by 3 bases, with 7 bases between the two germline ends. The CDR3 DNA follows: TGTGCCAGCAGCCCCCAAATCTACAATGAGCAGTTCTTC. This gives the protein CASSPQIYNEQFF.

This rearrangement joins TRBV19 to TRBJ1-1; no definite D call. The CDR3 consists of 13 residues. The V end was cut by 2 bases, the J end by 0 bases, with 4 bases between. From germline, CDR1 is LNHDA and CDR2 SQIVND (reference sequence). In DNA form, the CDR3 reads TGTGCCAGTAGTATAAACCTGAACACTGAAGCTTTCTTT. It codes for CASSINLNTEAFF.

Relative to its sample, this clonotype is medium-sized. The chain uses TRBV2 and TRBJ1-1; D remains ambiguous. From germline, CDR1 is SNHLY and CDR2 FYNNEI. The V end was cut by 2 bases, the J end by 0 bases, with 13 bases between. This CDR3 contains 16 residues. CDR3 loop: CASSEIASLLNTEAFF. CDR3 in DNA: TGTGCCAGCAGTGAAATCGCCTCCCTCTTGAACACTGAAGCTTTCTTT. Full variable domain (rest looked up from reference TRBV2 and TRBJ1-1): EPEVTQTPSHQVTQMGQEVILRCVPISNHLYFYWYRQILGQKVEFLVSFYNNEISEKSEIFDDQFSVERPDGSNFTLKIRSTKLEDSAMYFCASSEIASLLNTEAFFGQGTRLTVV.

This clonotype was counted ten times or more. The V gene is TRBV3-1, the J gene TRBJ1-6; possible D gene TRBD1, 6 bases. Germline CDR1 LGHDT, CDR2 YNNKEL (reference sequence). Trimming cost V 0 bases and J 8 bases, with 17 bases left between them. This CDR3 contains 17 residues. The CDR3 sequence is CASSQEAGGRRDSPLHF. DNA for the CDR3: TGTGCCAGCAGCCAAGAAGCTGGGGGGCGCCGGGATTCACCCCTCCACTTT.

This clonotype occurred many times. The CDR3 loop is CAWSTGVADTQYF. In nucleotides, the CDR3 is TGTGCCTGGAGTACGGGAGTTGCAGATACGCAGTATTTT. The V gene is TRBV30, the J gene TRBJ2-3; D may be TRBD2 (6 bases). The CDR3 sequence is 13 residues long. Germline loops: CDR1 GTSNPN, CDR2 SVGIG (reference sequence). V was cut by 2 bases and J by 4 bases, with 10 bases left in between.

A few counts support this clonotype. This sequence joins TRBV7-2 and TRBJ2-6; no clear D. Germline values: CDR1 SGHTA, CDR2 FQGNSA. The CDR3 is 17 amino acids. Trimming took off 5 bases at V and 4 bases at J, with 18 bases between the two ends. In DNA, the CDR3 is TGTGCCAGCAGCCTGGGGTTTTACGTCGGAGGGGCCAACGTCCTGACTTTC. Translated: CASSLGFYVGGANVLTF.

The rearrangement uses TRBV7-8 and TRBJ2-5; D might be TRBD1 (6 bases). There are 15 residues in the CDR3. V was pared by 5 bases and J by 1 base, with 14 bases between. CDR1 and CDR2 (germline): SGHVS, FQNEAQ. The CDR3 reads CASSPPGHPQETQYF. The DNA for the CDR3 is TGTGCCAGCAGCCCACCGGGACACCCCCAAGAGACCCAGTACTTC.

In its sample, this clonotype was seen many times. The rearrangement links TRBV3-1 to TRBJ2-5; unclear D gene. Trimming took off 0 bases at V and 4 bases at J, with 12 bases between the two ends. The CDR3 runs 15 residues. The germline V gene encodes CDR1 LGHDT and CDR2 YNNKEL (reference sequence). The CDR3 coding sequence is TGTGCCAGCAGCCAAGATAATGGAAAGGTAGAGACCCAGTACTTC. It translates to CASSQDNGKVETQYF.

CDR3 in DNA: TGTGCCAGCCGGTCGACGGGGCGGACCGGGGAGCTGTTTTTT. Translated: CASRSTGRTGELFF. This chain joins TRBV24-1 and TRBJ2-2; D is perhaps TRBD1 or TRBD2 (5 bases each). This CDR3 has 14 residues. Trimming removed 11 bases from V and 5 bases from J, with 17 bases in between. From germline, CDR1 is KGHDR and CDR2 SFDVKD.

At least ten counts were recorded for this clonotype. The chain links TRBV12-3 or TRBV12-4 to TRBJ2-3, with D uncertain. The CDR3 contains 12 residues. CDR3 sequence (DNA): TGTGCGTCCGTAGGTGGCACAGATACGCAGTATTTT. The encoded protein is CASVGGTDTQYF.

The chain links TRBV4-1 to TRBJ2-1; 7 bases map to TRBD1. Germline trimming cut 1 base from V and 0 bases from J; bases unmatched to any gene: 3. From germline, CDR1 is MGHRA and CDR2 YSYEKL. The length of the CDR3 is 16 residues. The CDR3 coding sequence is TGCGCCAGCAGCCAAGGACAGGGTAGCTCCTACAATGAGCAGTTCTTC. This translates into CASSQGQGSSYNEQFF.

This chain joins TRBV10-3 and TRBJ2-3, with 11 bases lining up with TRBD2. V shed 6 bases and J 0 bases; nucleotides not matched to a gene: 11. The CDR3 runs 18 residues. Germline loops: CDR1 ENHRY, CDR2 SYGVKD. Here the CDR3 reads CAISNQRRLAGSTDTQYF. The CDR3, as DNA: TGTGCCATCAGCAACCAACGAAGACTAGCGGGGAGCACAGATACGCAGTATTTT.

This clonotype was seen a handful of times. The chain joins TRBV20-1 to TRBJ1-6; 9 nucleotides match TRBD1. The CDR3 consists of 14 residues. After removal of 5 bases from V and 9 bases from J, the junction contained 8 bases not matched to a gene. Per the germline V gene, CDR1 is DFQATT and CDR2 is SNEGSKA (reference sequence). CDR3 in DNA: TGCAGTGCTTGGACAGGGGCACCCAGTTCACCCCTCCACTTT. Amino acid sequence: CSAWTGAPSSPLHF.

This clonotype was recorded at least ten times. This sequence joins TRBV7-9 and TRBJ2-5, with D maybe TRBD2 (5 bases). This CDR3 contains 13 residues. Germline CDR1 SEHNR, CDR2 FQNEAQ (reference sequence). Trimming removed 1 base from V and 5 bases from J, with 8 bases in between. The CDR3 sequence: CASSLVREETQYF. CDR3 DNA: TGTGCCAGCAGCTTAGTAAGGGAGGAGACCCAGTACTTC.

This clonotype appeared many times. The gene calls are TRBV28 and TRBJ2-2, with 12 bases aligning to TRBD2. Germline trimming cut 5 bases from V and 7 bases from J; bases unmatched to any gene: 14. Looked up from germline, CDR1 is MDHEN and CDR2 is SYDVKM. The CDR3 covers 18 residues. The CDR3 sequence is CASSPGVPWTSGDGELFF. CDR3 sequence (DNA): TGTGCCAGCAGTCCAGGGGTGCCGTGGACTAGCGGGGACGGGGAGCTGTTTTTT.

The chain recombines TRBV18 with TRBJ1-4, with D uncertain. The germline gives CDR1 KGHSH, CDR2 LQKENI. The CDR3 sequence is 12 residues long. The V end lost 3 bases, the J end lost 13 bases, and 12 bases lay between the germline ends. The CDR3, as DNA: TGTGCCAGCTCACCGGCGGAGGATCGACTGTTTTTT. This gives the protein CASSPAEDRLFF.

This chain links TRBV5-6 with TRBJ1-2, with D unclear. Between the trimmed V and J ends, which lost 0 bases and 8 bases, there was a span of 11 bases. The CDR3 is made up of 13 amino acids. The V gene's germline CDR1 is SGHDT and CDR2 YYEEEE. CDR3 bases: TGTGCCAGCAGCTTGGACCTACCGGAGGGCTACACCTTC. It codes for CASSLDLPEGYTF.

In its sample, this clonotype was seen many times. In nucleotides, the CDR3 is TGCGCCAGCAAGGGATTAGCGGGACAACTGGGTTTTGAGCAGTTCTTC. This gives the protein CASKGLAGQLGFEQFF. The chain is built from TRBV5-1 and TRBJ2-1; TRBD2 agrees at 8 bases. V shed 6 bases and J 9 bases; nucleotides not matched to a gene: 17. The germline V gene encodes CDR1 SGHRS and CDR2 YFSETQ. CDR3 length: 16 residues.